These 19 T cell receptor beta chains were sequenced from one sample in a study of blood T cell repertoires in COVID-19. TCRdb's copy holds only in-frame clones and misses some; the assay was immunoSEQ multiplex PCR. The repertoire consists of roughly 280,000 clones, with around nine tenths occurring once and the leading ten covering around 9%. Source material: peripheral blood. Receptors originate from a man between 35 and 55 years old with active or convalescent COVID-19.

The chain combines TRBV7-6 with TRBJ1-5, with a tentative D call TRBD1 (5 bases). Germline V gene data show CDR1 as SGHVS and CDR2 as FNYEAQ. The CDR3 is 15 amino acids. Trimming left V 1 base short and J 6 bases short, with 13 bases between. The CDR3 coding sequence is TGTGCCAGCAGCTTAGTTGACAGCCCCGGTCAGCCCCAGCATTTT. Amino acid sequence: CASSLVDSPGQPQHF.

This clone was detected only a few times. V and J are TRBV10-3 and TRBJ2-5; 9 positions agree with TRBD1. CDR1 and CDR2 from the germline V gene are ENHRY and SYGVKD. The length of the CDR3 is 17 residues. V was clipped by 6 bases and J by 5 bases; unmatched bases: 16. The CDR3 bases are TGTGCCATCAGAAGTGGTCGGGACAGGGACTCTAGCGAGACCCAGTACTTC. The encoded protein is CAIRSGRDRDSSETQYF.

This clone was counted a few times. This chain connects TRBV28 to TRBJ1-6, with D hard to call. Between the trimmed V and J ends, which lost 9 bases and 7 bases, there was a span of 19 bases. CDR1 and CDR2 (germline): MDHEN, SYDVKM. This CDR3 is 15 amino acids long. The CDR3 spells CASSVASPPNSPLHF. CDR3 DNA: TGTGCCAGTTCTGTAGCCTCCCCCCCGAATTCACCCCTCCACTTT.

This clone was observed many times. The chain joins TRBV18 to TRBJ2-1, with D perhaps matching TRBD2 (6 bases). The CDR3 is 15 residues long. In germline, CDR1 is KGHSH, CDR2 LQKENI. V was trimmed by 2 bases and J by 0 bases, leaving 8 bases between them. The CDR3 reads CASSPIGSSYNEQFF. CDR3 nucleotide sequence: TGTGCCAGCTCACCAATCGGGAGCTCCTACAATGAGCAGTTCTTC.

The chain couples TRBV5-6 to TRBJ1-1; 9 positions match TRBD1. CDR1 SGHDT and CDR2 YYEEEE come from the germline V gene. This CDR3 has 13 amino acids. Germline trimming cut 4 bases from V and 4 bases from J; bases unmatched to any gene: 2. The DNA of the CDR3 is TGTGCCAGCAGCAGACAGGGGGGCACTGAAGCTTTCTTT. It codes for CASSRQGGTEAFF.

V is TRBV3-1 (or the pseudogene TRBV3-2) and J is TRBJ1-1; 9 bases are a match to TRBD1. Per germline, CDR1 LGHDT and CDR2 YNNKEL (reference sequence). Losses at the gene ends were 1 base for V and 4 bases for J; bases not matched to a gene: 13. This CDR3 spans 18 amino acids. CDR3 nucleotides: TGTGCCAGCAGCCAAGTTGCCTCGACAGGGGGTTTGGGCACTGAAGCTTTCTTT. It encodes CASSQVASTGGLGTEAFF.

This clone was recorded a few times. This chain connects TRBV5-1 to TRBJ1-2; 8 positions agree with TRBD1. Trimming at V came to 0 bases and at J to 2 bases, leaving 0 bases not matched to a gene. CDR1 and CDR2 from the germline V gene are SGHRS and YFSETQ. The CDR3 runs to 14 residues. The CDR3: CASSLGTGNYGYTF. The CDR3, as DNA: TGCGCCAGCAGCTTGGGGACAGGGAACTATGGCTACACCTTC.

This clone was recorded once. J is TRBJ2-3 and V is TRBV19; TRBD2 is a possible D gene (5 bases). Per the germline V gene, CDR1 is LNHDA and CDR2 is SQIVND (reference sequence). This CDR3 has 12 residues. Trimming stripped 2 bases from V and 5 bases from J, with 5 bases between. Here the CDR3 DNA reads TGTGCCAGTAGTATAAGCGGAGATACGCAGTATTTT. Translation gives CASSISGDTQYF.

The chain uses TRBV12-3 or TRBV12-4 and TRBJ2-1; maybe TRBD2 (6 bases). This CDR3 is built from 12 residues. Trimming left V 6 bases short and J 14 bases short, with 17 bases between. Written as DNA, the CDR3 is TGTGCCAGCAGCCGACGAGCGGGTGTGGAGTTCTTC. This translates into CASSRRAGVEFF.

The chain uses TRBV11-1 and TRBJ2-1; the D is unclear. Trimming cost V 3 bases and J 4 bases, with 10 bases left between them. CDR3 size: 14 residues. CDR1 and CDR2 (germline): SGHAT, FQDESV (reference sequence). CDR3 sequence reads: CASSFSFGYNEQFF. CDR3 in DNA: TGTGCCAGCAGCTTTAGTTTCGGGTACAATGAGCAGTTCTTC.

This clone was seen at least ten times. The V and J genes are TRBV29-1 and TRBJ1-6, with 7 bases matching TRBD1. Germline assignment: CDR1 SQVTM and CDR2 ANQGSEA. The CDR3 loop spans 15 amino acids. V gave up 5 bases and J gave up 3 bases; unmatched junction bases: 7. CDR3 region: CSVLTGQVYNSPLHF. DNA for the CDR3: TGCAGCGTTTTGACAGGGCAGGTCTATAATTCACCCCTCCACTTT.

This chain uses TRBV2 with TRBJ2-7, with 10 positions matching TRBD1. This CDR3 has 15 amino acids. V shed 6 bases, J shed 2 bases, and the junction held 7 bases outside the gene matches. The germline V gene has CDR1 SNHLY and CDR2 FYNNEI. CDR3 sequence (DNA): TGTGCCAGCAGCCTCGGGACAGGGGTAACCTACGAGCAGTACTTC. This translates into CASSLGTGVTYEQYF.

The gene calls are TRBV28 and TRBJ1-2; D gene uncertain. CDR3 size: 12 residues. V dropped 5 bases and J dropped 4 bases, with 8 bases sitting between them. CDR1 and CDR2 (germline): MDHEN, SYDVKM. The CDR3 region has the DNA TGTGCCAGCAGTGACATTATCTATGGCTACACCTTC. Protein product: CASSDIIYGYTF.

The CDR3 bases are TGCGCCAGCAGCTGGGGACAGGGCCTCTCCTACGAGCAGTACTTC. It yields the protein CASSWGQGLSYEQYF. The gene calls are TRBV5-1 and TRBJ2-7; 9 positions agree with TRBD1. Losses at the gene ends were 3 bases for V and 0 bases for J; bases not matched to a gene: 4. Per germline, CDR1 SGHRS and CDR2 YFSETQ. This CDR3 has 15 residues.

This chain uses TRBV12-3 or TRBV12-4 with TRBJ2-1; tentative D call: TRBD1 (5 bases). V dropped 4 bases and J dropped 3 bases, with 7 bases sitting between them. CDR3 length: 13 residues. The CDR3 nucleotides read TGTGCCAGCAGTTACGACAGCTACAATGAGCAGTTCTTC. This sequence encodes CASSYDSYNEQFF.

The chain combines TRBV2 with TRBJ1-1; D unclear. CDR1 and CDR2 (germline): SNHLY, FYNNEI. The ends were cut back, 6 bases at V and 5 bases at J, with 7 bases in the middle. The CDR3 totals 11 residues. CDR3 nucleotide sequence: TGTGCCAGCAGCCCGGTAACTGAAGCTTTCTTT. It yields the protein CASSPVTEAFF.

The V gene is TRBV12-5, the J gene TRBJ1-5, with 9 nucleotides matching TRBD1. V lost 6 bases, J lost 6 bases, and 9 bases stayed unmatched. CDR1 and CDR2 from the germline V gene are LGHNT and FRNRAP. The CDR3 has 15 residues. The CDR3 region is CASGTGQGDSQPQHF. The DNA of the CDR3 is TGTGCTAGTGGGACGGGACAGGGCGACTCTCAGCCCCAGCATTTT. Full variable domain (remainder filled in from reference TRBV12-5 and TRBJ1-5): DARVTQTPRHKVTEMGQEVTMRCQPILGHNTVFWYRQTMMQGLELLAYFRNRAPLDDSGMPKDRFSAEMPDATLATLKIQPSEPRDSAVYFCASGTGQGDSQPQHFGDGTRLSIL.

The J gene is TRBJ2-7, the V gene TRBV13, with 7 nucleotides matching TRBD1. Germline CDR1 is PRHDT and CDR2 is FYEKMQ (reference sequence). Germline trimming cut 1 base from V and 5 bases from J; bases unmatched to any gene: 5. This CDR3 region has 14 residues. The CDR3: CASSLEQGYHEQYF. CDR3 coding DNA: TGTGCCAGCAGCTTAGAACAGGGGTACCACGAGCAGTACTTC.

The chain has TRBV28 and TRBJ2-7; 9 bases are shared with TRBD2. CDR3 length equals 14 residues. The germline V gene has CDR1 MDHEN and CDR2 SYDVKM. V trimming: 4 bases; J trimming: 5 bases; junction bases outside the gene matches: 6. The chain's CDR3 is CASSSASGVDEQYF. CDR3 in DNA: TGTGCCAGCAGTTCGGCTAGCGGGGTTGACGAGCAGTACTTC.